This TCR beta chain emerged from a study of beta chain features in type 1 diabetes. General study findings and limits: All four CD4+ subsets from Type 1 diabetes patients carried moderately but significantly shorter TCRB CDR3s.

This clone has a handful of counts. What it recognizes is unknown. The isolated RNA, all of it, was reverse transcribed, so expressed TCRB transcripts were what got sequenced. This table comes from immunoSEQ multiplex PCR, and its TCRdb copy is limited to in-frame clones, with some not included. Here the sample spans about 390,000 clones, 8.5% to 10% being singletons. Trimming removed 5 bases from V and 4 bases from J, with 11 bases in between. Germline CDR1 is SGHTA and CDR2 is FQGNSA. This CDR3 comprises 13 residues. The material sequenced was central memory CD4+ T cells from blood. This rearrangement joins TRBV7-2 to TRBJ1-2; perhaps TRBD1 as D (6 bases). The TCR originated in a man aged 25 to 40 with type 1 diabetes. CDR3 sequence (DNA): TGTGCCAGCAGCCCCGAGACAGGCTATGGCTACACCTTC. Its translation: CASSPETGYGYTF.